This entry describes one TCR beta chain. As handled by the study authors: Amplifying reference gene primers gave estimates of nucleated cell counts. TCRdb keeps only in-frame clones here, not all; method: immunoSEQ multiplex PCR. V and J calls and clone size follow that table, whereas D and trimming were derived from the DNA. The data show 140,000 to 150,000 clones, around 82% seen once. The data originate from a study of blood T cell repertoires in COVID-19. As for the study in general: Acute and convalescent COVID-19 specimens originated in the United States, Italy and Spain. PBMCs, B-cell-depleted T cells, or T cells provided the cDNA or gDNA that made up the material.

Germline CDR1 is SGHVS and CDR2 is FQNEAQ. This CDR3 spans 16 amino acids. The trim removed 1 base at V and 3 bases at J, leaving 6 bases unmatched. What was sequenced was peripheral blood. The TCR comes from a man in his fifties or sixties with active or convalescent COVID-19. The chain carries TRBV7-8 and TRBJ2-1, with 7 bases matching TRBD2. DNA for the CDR3: TGTGCCAGCAGCTTAGGAGAGCTAGCGGTCTACAATGAGCAGTTCTTC. Translated: CASSLGELAVYNEQFF.